This TCR beta chain was retrieved from a study of shared clonotypes between healthy human individuals. There are 11 residues in the CDR3. Germline CDR1 reads DFQATT; CDR2 reads SNEGSKA (reference sequence). Overall study results and limits: Larger estimated richness was generally seen in naive subsets than in memory subsets.

On this clone: Its antigen is unknown.

Deep was the level at which the assay was run. The material for each subset, its genomic DNA, was split evenly across several immunoSEQ plates. Per the study methods: Junction-only immunoSEQ sequences carried no quality scores, so filtering differed. This table comes from immunoSEQ multiplex PCR, and its TCRdb copy is limited to in-frame clones, with some not included. The V and J calls and the clone size are those of that table, but D and trimming were determined from the DNA. The profile shows millions of clones, 93% of them singletons. Material: naive CD4+ T cells from PBMCs. Sample subset: CD45RA+ positively selected. The TCR sequence derives from a young man in good health. Some clones in this sample may be carry-over from other donors' samples. The genes are TRBV20-1 and TRBJ2-5; D possibly corresponds to TRBD1 (7 bases). The CDR3 region has the DNA TGCAGCGGGGGACAGCAAGAGACCCAGTACTTC. Translation: CSGGQQETQYF.